Listed below are T cell receptor beta chains from one sample, sequenced in a study of cytomegalovirus exposure and HLA in healthy donors. Repertoires were generated with immunoSEQ multiplex PCR, while TCRdb's copy carries only in-frame clones and drops some. The table has about 140,000 clones, 65% to 85% seen once. What was sequenced was PBMCs. Receptor source: a man under 40 in good health and CMV-seronegative. Each CDR3 is given with its conserved first and last residue. D genes are given only for firm matches. Size is stated for part of the rows, as once, few or many counts, or as a class when the clone is expanded.

V: TRBV11-2
J: TRBJ2-3
D: TRBD2
size: -
CDR3: CASSSLAGNTDTQYF
DNA: TGTGCCAGCAGCTCACTAGCGGGCAACACAGATACGCAGTATTTT

V: TRBV6-5
J: TRBJ2-6
D: -
size: -
CDR3: CASSLASGANGLTF
DNA: TGTGCCAGCAGTTTAGCTTCTGGGGCCAACGGCCTGACTTTC

V: TRBV28
J: TRBJ2-2
D: -
size: -
CDR3: CASRRANTGELFF
DNA: TGTGCCTCCAGGAGGGCCAACACCGGGGAGCTGTTTTTT

V: TRBV7-2
J: TRBJ2-7
D: TRBD2
size: -
CDR3: CASRLTSGAYEQYF
DNA: TGTGCCAGCAGGTTGACTAGCGGAGCTTACGAGCAGTACTTC

V: TRBV29-1
J: TRBJ1-2
D: TRBD1
size: -
CDR3: CSVGRDREEGYTF
DNA: TGCAGCGTTGGCCGGGACAGAGAAGAAGGCTACACCTTC

V: TRBV4-2
J: TRBJ2-6
D: -
size: -
CDR3: CASSQDWGAGANVLTF
DNA: TGTGCCAGCAGCCAAGATTGGGGCGCCGGGGCCAACGTCCTGACTTTC

V: TRBV2
J: TRBJ1-1
D: -
size: -
CDR3: CASRYSDTNTEAFF
DNA: TGTGCCAGCAGGTACTCCGACACCAACACTGAAGCTTTCTTT

V: TRBV6-6
J: TRBJ2-3
D: -
size: -
CDR3: CASSSTKPSTDTQYF
DNA: TGTGCCAGCAGTTCTACCAAACCAAGCACAGATACGCAGTATTTT

V: TRBV5-6
J: TRBJ1-2
D: TRBD1
size: -
CDR3: CASRLLGQDANYGYTF
DNA: TGTGCCAGCAGACTCCTCGGACAGGACGCTAACTATGGCTACACCTTC

V: TRBV10-2
J: TRBJ2-5
D: TRBD2
size: -
CDR3: CASSGFLAEETQYF
DNA: TGCGCCAGCAGTGGTTTCCTAGCGGAGGAGACCCAGTACTTC

V: TRBV6-5
J: TRBJ1-4
D: -
size: -
CDR3: CASSYSRGTNEKLFF
DNA: TGTGCCAGCAGTTACTCGAGGGGGACTAATGAAAAACTGTTTTTT

V: TRBV15
J: TRBJ2-2
D: -
size: -
CDR3: CATSSGQTGELFF
DNA: TGTGCCACCAGCAGCGGACAGACCGGGGAGCTGTTTTTT

V: TRBV5-5
J: TRBJ1-6
D: TRBD1
size: once
CDR3: CASSPRQGANYNSPLHF
DNA: TGTGCCAGCAGCCCAAGACAGGGAGCCAACTATAATTCACCCCTCCACTTT

V: TRBV5-1
J: TRBJ2-5
D: TRBD1
size: -
CDR3: CASTQGEQETQYF
DNA: TGCGCCAGCACACAGGGGGAGCAAGAGACCCAGTACTTC

V: TRBV27
J: TRBJ2-3
D: TRBD2
size: few
CDR3: CASSKTRTSGGTDTQYF
DNA: TGTGCCAGCAGTAAAACCCGGACTAGCGGGGGCACAGATACGCAGTATTTT

V: TRBV27
J: TRBJ2-7
D: -
size: -
CDR3: CASSSITGLLHEQYF
DNA: TGTGCCAGCAGTTCTATAACAGGGTTACTGCACGAGCAGTACTTC

V: TRBV6-1
J: TRBJ2-1
D: -
size: -
CDR3: CASSEDGYEQFF
DNA: TGTGCCAGCAGTGAAGACGGGTACGAGCAGTTCTTC

V: TRBV6-5
J: TRBJ2-3
D: TRBD1
size: once
CDR3: CASRTGTGTDTQYF
DNA: TGTGCCAGCAGGACCGGGACAGGGACAGATACGCAGTATTTT

V: TRBV7-9
J: TRBJ1-5
D: -
size: -
CDR3: CASSLQGFQPQHF
DNA: TGTGCCAGCAGCTTACAGGGGTTCCAGCCCCAGCATTTT

V: TRBV6-6
J: TRBJ2-7
D: TRBD1
size: once
CDR3: CASNQGVSSYEQYF
DNA: TGTGCCAGCAACCAGGGGGTTAGCTCCTACGAGCAGTACTTC

V: TRBV7-2
J: TRBJ2-7
D: -
size: -
CDR3: CASSSSGVSSYEQYF
DNA: TGTGCCAGCAGCTCCTCGGGGGTAAGCTCCTACGAGCAGTACTTC

V: TRBV6-1
J: TRBJ1-2
D: -
size: few
CDR3: CASRTTGLEGYTF
DNA: TGTGCCAGCAGGACGACAGGCCTGGAGGGCTACACCTTC

V: TRBV7-9
J: TRBJ1-1
D: -
size: -
CDR3: CASSLKTMGGGTEAFF
DNA: TGTGCCAGCAGCTTAAAGACAATGGGGGGTGGCACTGAAGCTTTCTTT

V: TRBV18
J: TRBJ1-5
D: -
size: -
CDR3: CASSPGGTENQPQHF
DNA: TGTGCCAGCTCACCAGGGGGGACGGAGAATCAGCCCCAGCATTTT

V: TRBV2
J: TRBJ2-7
D: -
size: -
CDR3: CASSGQGYEQYF
DNA: TGTGCCAGCAGCGGGCAGGGCTACGAGCAGTACTTC

V: TRBV4-2
J: TRBJ1-2
D: -
size: few
CDR3: CASSQEYLRGGYTF
DNA: TGTGCCAGCAGCCAAGAGTATCTGAGAGGTGGCTACACCTTC

V: TRBV18
J: TRBJ2-7
D: -
size: -
CDR3: CASSPSRTEYEQYF
DNA: TGTGCCAGCTCACCATCACGGACAGAATACGAGCAGTACTTC

V: TRBV7-3
J: TRBJ2-1
D: TRBD2
size: few
CDR3: CASSSLAGAYNEQFF
DNA: TGTGCCAGCAGCTCACTAGCGGGCGCCTACAATGAGCAGTTCTTC

V: TRBV19
J: TRBJ2-6
D: -
size: few
CDR3: CASSMEGRGANVLTF
DNA: TGTGCCAGTAGTATGGAGGGACGGGGGGCCAACGTCCTGACTTTC

V: TRBV5-1
J: TRBJ2-7
D: TRBD2
size: -
CDR3: CASSLETSGTYEQYF
DNA: TGCGCCAGCAGCTTGGAGACTAGCGGAACCTACGAGCAGTACTTC

V: TRBV5-1
J: TRBJ2-6
D: -
size: once
CDR3: CASSSGAGANVLTF
DNA: TGCGCCAGCAGCTCAGGGGCTGGGGCCAACGTCCTGACTTTC

V: TRBV6-5
J: TRBJ2-1
D: -
size: few
CDR3: CASSYSLGVGNNEQFF
DNA: TGTGCCAGCAGTTACTCCCTCGGGGTGGGGAACAATGAGCAGTTCTTC

V: TRBV6-1
J: TRBJ2-1
D: TRBD2
size: -
CDR3: CASRPTSGRGTEQFF
DNA: TGTGCCAGCAGGCCGACTAGCGGGAGGGGCACTGAGCAGTTCTTC

V: TRBV1
J: TRBJ2-7
D: -
size: -
CDR3: CTSSQDTTIGGYEQYF
DNA: TGCACCAGCAGCCAAGATACGACTATCGGAGGATACGAGCAGTACTTC

V: TRBV4-2
J: TRBJ2-3
D: -
size: -
CDR3: CASSQVQGPKLTDTQYF
DNA: TGTGCCAGCAGCCAAGTACAGGGACCTAAGTTAACAGATACGCAGTATTTT

V: TRBV28
J: TRBJ1-1
D: TRBD1
size: -
CDR3: CASSLWQGAMDTEAFF
DNA: TGTGCCAGCAGTTTGTGGCAGGGGGCGATGGACACTGAAGCTTTCTTT

V: TRBV6-5
J: TRBJ1-5
D: -
size: -
CDR3: CASSREHNQPQHF
DNA: TGTGCCAGCAGTCGGGAGCACAATCAGCCCCAGCATTTT

V: TRBV6-6
J: TRBJ2-1
D: -
size: -
CDR3: CASSYPGVKSYNEQFF
DNA: TGTGCCAGCAGTTACCCGGGGGTAAAATCCTACAATGAGCAGTTCTTC

V: TRBV6-1
J: TRBJ1-2
D: TRBD1
size: -
CDR3: CASRKGTGANYGYTF
DNA: TGTGCCAGCAGAAAAGGGACAGGAGCTAACTATGGCTACACCTTC

V: TRBV2
J: TRBJ1-2
D: TRBD1
size: -
CDR3: CASSDGTGGAGYGYTF
DNA: TGTGCCAGCAGTGATGGGACAGGGGGCGCCGGCTATGGCTACACCTTC

V: TRBV5-4
J: TRBJ2-7
D: TRBD2
size: few
CDR3: CASSLGTSRAEQYF
DNA: TGTGCCAGCAGTCTCGGGACTAGTAGGGCCGAGCAGTACTTC

V: TRBV11-2
J: TRBJ2-3
D: -
size: -
CDR3: CASSLSSGDTQYF
DNA: TGTGCCAGCAGCTTATCGTCGGGGGATACGCAGTATTTT

V: TRBV5-1
J: TRBJ2-5
D: TRBD1
size: -
CDR3: CASSLERQGEETQYF
DNA: TGCGCCAGCAGCTTGGAACGACAGGGGGAAGAGACCCAGTACTTC

V: TRBV5-1
J: TRBJ2-5
D: -
size: -
CDR3: CASSFGLQETQYF
DNA: TGCGCCAGCAGCTTTGGGCTTCAAGAGACCCAGTACTTC

V: TRBV7-9
J: TRBJ1-1
D: -
size: -
CDR3: CASSLQGTNTEAFF
DNA: TGTGCCAGCAGCTTGCAGGGGACGAACACTGAAGCTTTCTTT

V: TRBV19
J: TRBJ1-1
D: -
size: -
CDR3: CASSMTANTEAFF
DNA: TGTGCCAGTAGTATGACAGCGAACACTGAAGCTTTCTTT

V: TRBV5-4
J: TRBJ1-2
D: -
size: -
CDR3: CASSRGDYGYTF
DNA: TGTGCCAGCAGCCGCGGGGACTATGGCTACACCTTC

V: TRBV2
J: TRBJ1-5
D: -
size: few
CDR3: CASRMGGGVDQPQHF
DNA: TGTGCCAGCCGGATGGGAGGAGGGGTGGATCAGCCCCAGCATTTT

V: TRBV16
J: TRBJ2-6
D: -
size: -
CDR3: CASSQSGPYSGANVLTF
DNA: TGTGCCAGCAGCCAAAGCGGGCCCTACTCTGGGGCCAACGTCCTGACTTTC

V: TRBV18
J: TRBJ2-2
D: -
size: -
CDR3: CASSPLAQRTNTGELFF
DNA: TGTGCCAGCTCACCACTAGCCCAGAGAACGAACACCGGGGAGCTGTTTTTT

V: TRBV5-1
J: TRBJ1-1
D: -
size: -
CDR3: CASKSNPGTEAFF
DNA: TGCGCCAGCAAGTCCAACCCGGGGACTGAAGCTTTCTTT

V: TRBV5-1
J: TRBJ2-7
D: -
size: -
CDR3: CASSHDSAYEQYF
DNA: TGCGCCAGCAGCCATGACAGCGCATACGAGCAGTACTTC

V: TRBV7-2
J: TRBJ2-6
D: -
size: -
CDR3: CASSGRSSGANGLTF
DNA: TGTGCCAGCAGCGGTCGCTCCTCTGGGGCCAACGGCCTGACTTTC

V: TRBV2
J: TRBJ2-2
D: -
size: -
CDR3: CASSEANTGELFF
DNA: TGTGCCAGCAGTGAGGCCAACACCGGGGAGCTGTTTTTT